The next 17 T cell receptor beta chains were all read from a single sample in a study of T cells after yellow fever vaccination (dated 2019 in TCRdb). The treatment or condition label here, explained by the study, means: live attenuated yellow fever vaccine strain. Receptor libraries were prepared by 5' RACE. Sequencing instrument: Illumina HiSeq 2500. In TCRdb, the public reads were trimmed at Q25 with fastp and aligned with MiXCR, with productive beta chains retained. Identical CDR3 proteins give one entry, which carries the most common genes and DNA. The sample has about 120,000 distinct CDR3 sequences on record, 5.5% to 8% of them singletons. More than 2.5% of the sample lies in the top ten. This specimen consisted of CD4+ T cells sorted from PBMCs, obtained 45 days after the first yellow fever vaccination. These receptors came from a man between 18 and 35 years old who received the YFV17D yellow fever vaccine.

This clonotype was observed at least ten times. This sequence joins TRBV7-2 and TRBJ2-3, with a weak D call TRBD1 (5 bases). The CDR3 length is 15 residues. The germline V and J ends were trimmed by 0 bases and 2 bases, with 9 bases remaining between them. Germline V CDR1 and CDR2: SGHTA, FQGNSA. CDR3 loop: CASSLAPGSTDTQYF. Here the CDR3 DNA reads TGTGCCAGCAGCTTAGCTCCAGGGTCCACAGATACGCAGTATTTT.

The table lists this clonotype with many counts. The chain employs TRBV5-1 and TRBJ1-1; TRBD1 agrees at 9 bases. CDR3 length equals 15 residues. V shed 5 bases and J 0 bases; nucleotides not matched to a gene: 5. Germline loops: CDR1 SGHRS, CDR2 YFSETQ. The CDR3: CASRRTGDLNTEAFF. The CDR3 nucleotides are TGCGCCAGCAGGCGGACAGGGGACCTGAACACTGAAGCTTTCTTT.

This clonotype was recorded at least ten times. V and J are TRBV20-1 and TRBJ2-3, with D uncertain. Germline V lookup: CDR1 DFQATT, CDR2 SNEGSKA (reference sequence). Between the trimmed V and J ends, which lost 3 bases and 6 bases, there was a span of 13 bases. This CDR3 is built from 13 residues. This CDR3 reads CSARAGPRDTQYF. Here the CDR3 DNA reads TGCAGTGCTAGGGCTGGACCGCGGGATACGCAGTATTTT.

This clonotype was seen ten or more times. The V gene is TRBV5-1, the J gene TRBJ2-6; unclear D gene. V was cut by 5 bases and J by 0 bases, with 3 bases left in between. The germline V gene encodes CDR1 SGHRS and CDR2 YFSETQ. The CDR3 extends over 13 amino acids. DNA for the CDR3: TGCGCCAGCAGTACCTCTGGGGCCAACGTCCTGACTTTC. Translating gives CASSTSGANVLTF.

This clonotype has ten or more counts. The rearrangement uses TRBV12-3 or TRBV12-4 and TRBJ2-5; TRBD2 matches at 11 bases. The V and J ends lost 6 bases and 3 bases, in that order; junction bases with no gene match: 3. This CDR3 is 14 amino acids long. Here the CDR3 DNA reads TGTGCCAGCAGGCAGACTAGCGGGGAAGAGACCCAGTACTTC. This translates into CASRQTSGEETQYF.

This clonotype was recorded many times. The V and J genes are TRBV7-9 and TRBJ2-5; no reliable D call. V lost 5 bases and J lost 5, with 15 bases in between. Per germline, CDR1 SEHNR and CDR2 FQNEAQ (reference sequence). The CDR3 is 14 amino acids. CDR3: CASSGTALEETQYF. The CDR3 coding sequence is TGTGCCAGCAGCGGAACGGCCCTTGAGGAGACCCAGTACTTC.

This clonotype was recorded at least ten times. The J gene is TRBJ2-1, the V gene TRBV4-3, with D perhaps matching TRBD1 (7 bases). Looked up from germline, CDR1 is LGHNA and CDR2 is YSLEER. The CDR3 consists of 13 residues. Trimming cost V 0 bases and J 10 bases, with 10 bases left between them. CDR3 region: CASSQEGGGEQFF. CDR3 bases: TGCGCCAGCAGCCAAGAAGGAGGGGGCGAGCAGTTCTTC.

This clonotype was seen many times. The rearrangement joins TRBV7-9 to TRBJ1-3; D unclear. Germline CDR1 is SEHNR and CDR2 is FQNEAQ (reference sequence). The ends were cut back, 1 base at V and 1 base at J, with 2 bases in the middle. The CDR3 covers 13 residues. DNA for the CDR3: TGTGCCAGCAGCTTAGATTCTGGAAACACCATATATTTT. As protein: CASSLDSGNTIYF.

There are many counts of this clonotype. The V gene is TRBV6-2 or TRBV6-3, the J gene TRBJ2-7; TRBD2 agrees at 7 bases. The ends lost 4 bases at V and 2 bases at J; junction bases unmatched: 8. Germline values: CDR1 MNHEY, CDR2 SVGEGT. The CDR3 totals 15 residues. CDR3 coding DNA: TGTGCCAGCAGTTCCCATTCTAGCGGAACCTACGAGCAGTACGTC. Protein product: CASSSHSSGTYEQYV.

The table lists this clonotype with many counts. The chain joins TRBV29-1 to TRBJ2-7, with TRBD1 as a possible D gene (6 bases). Germline V lookup: CDR1 SQVTM, CDR2 ANQGSEA. The germline V and J ends were trimmed by 7 bases and 2 bases, with 12 bases remaining between them. This CDR3 spans 12 amino acids. Here the CDR3 DNA reads TGCAGCGGTCCCGGACAGCCCTACGAGCAGTACTTC. As protein: CSGPGQPYEQYF.

This clonotype has at least ten counts. The DNA of the CDR3 is TGTGCCAGCAGTGAAGTAAGCGGGGGGTACACAGATACGCAGTATTTT. Translating it yields CASSEVSGGYTDTQYF. The chain joins TRBV6-1 to TRBJ2-3, with 9 bases that match TRBD2. Unmatched junction bases numbered 4, after V lost 1 base and J lost 2 bases. This CDR3 has 16 residues. Germline V CDR1 and CDR2: MNHNS, SASEGT.

This clonotype has ten or more counts. The chain recombines TRBV7-2 with TRBJ2-2; D gene unclear. The ends were cut back, 6 bases at V and 6 bases at J, with 8 bases in the middle. Germline lookup yields CDR1 SGHTA and CDR2 FQGNSA. The CDR3 spans 12 residues. The CDR3 sequence: CASSSASGELFF. The CDR3 region has the DNA TGTGCCAGCAGTAGTGCGTCCGGGGAGCTGTTTTTT.

This clonotype was observed many times. The chain combines TRBV28 with TRBJ1-2; possible D gene TRBD1, 5 bases. V was clipped by 7 bases and J by 4 bases, with 19 bases between them. The CDR3 extends over 15 amino acids. Germline-derived CDR1 and CDR2 are MDHEN and SYDVKM. The CDR3 nucleotides read TGTGCCAGCACTCTCGGACACTCCGGGACCTATGGCTACACCTTC. It is translated as CASTLGHSGTYGYTF.

This clonotype occurred many times. V and J are TRBV19 and TRBJ2-3; TRBD1 agrees at 7 bases. The CDR3 length is 16 residues. V gave up 4 bases and J gave up 0 bases; unmatched junction bases: 7. Germline values: CDR1 LNHDA, CDR2 SQIVND (reference sequence). CDR3 residues: CASSTRQGTSTDTQYF. The DNA for the CDR3 is TGTGCCAGTAGTACCCGACAGGGAACTAGCACAGATACGCAGTATTTT.

This clonotype was detected ten times or more. This chain joins TRBV5-1 and TRBJ2-1, with 9 bases fitting TRBD2. V dropped 0 bases and J dropped 3; count of bases not matched to a gene: 7. The CDR3 runs 17 residues. Per germline, CDR1 SGHRS and CDR2 YFSETQ. The DNA of the CDR3 is TGCGCCAGCAGCTTGGTGCCTAGCGGGAACAACTACAATGAGCAGTTCTTC. Protein sequence: CASSLVPSGNNYNEQFF.

The sample holds a few counts of this clonotype. The rearrangement links TRBV7-2 to TRBJ1-1; TRBD1 might be the D (5 bases). The V gene's germline CDR1 is SGHTA and CDR2 FQGNSA. This CDR3 has 14 amino acids. Trimming shortened V by 5 bases and J by 1 base, and 11 bases separated the two germline ends. The DNA for the CDR3 is TGTGCCAGCAGCCCCAACCAGGGGAACACTGAAGCTTTCTTT. It is translated as CASSPNQGNTEAFF.

The CDR3 sequence is CASSLGGGGPAKLFF. The CDR3 nucleotides are TGTGCCAGCAGTCTAGGTGGGGGGGGACCGGCAAAACTGTTTTTT. The V gene is TRBV27, the J gene TRBJ1-4; TRBD1 might be the D (5 bases). There are 15 residues in the CDR3. V gave up 5 bases and J gave up 10 bases, with 20 bases separating them. Germline loops: CDR1 MNHEY, CDR2 SMNVEV (reference sequence).